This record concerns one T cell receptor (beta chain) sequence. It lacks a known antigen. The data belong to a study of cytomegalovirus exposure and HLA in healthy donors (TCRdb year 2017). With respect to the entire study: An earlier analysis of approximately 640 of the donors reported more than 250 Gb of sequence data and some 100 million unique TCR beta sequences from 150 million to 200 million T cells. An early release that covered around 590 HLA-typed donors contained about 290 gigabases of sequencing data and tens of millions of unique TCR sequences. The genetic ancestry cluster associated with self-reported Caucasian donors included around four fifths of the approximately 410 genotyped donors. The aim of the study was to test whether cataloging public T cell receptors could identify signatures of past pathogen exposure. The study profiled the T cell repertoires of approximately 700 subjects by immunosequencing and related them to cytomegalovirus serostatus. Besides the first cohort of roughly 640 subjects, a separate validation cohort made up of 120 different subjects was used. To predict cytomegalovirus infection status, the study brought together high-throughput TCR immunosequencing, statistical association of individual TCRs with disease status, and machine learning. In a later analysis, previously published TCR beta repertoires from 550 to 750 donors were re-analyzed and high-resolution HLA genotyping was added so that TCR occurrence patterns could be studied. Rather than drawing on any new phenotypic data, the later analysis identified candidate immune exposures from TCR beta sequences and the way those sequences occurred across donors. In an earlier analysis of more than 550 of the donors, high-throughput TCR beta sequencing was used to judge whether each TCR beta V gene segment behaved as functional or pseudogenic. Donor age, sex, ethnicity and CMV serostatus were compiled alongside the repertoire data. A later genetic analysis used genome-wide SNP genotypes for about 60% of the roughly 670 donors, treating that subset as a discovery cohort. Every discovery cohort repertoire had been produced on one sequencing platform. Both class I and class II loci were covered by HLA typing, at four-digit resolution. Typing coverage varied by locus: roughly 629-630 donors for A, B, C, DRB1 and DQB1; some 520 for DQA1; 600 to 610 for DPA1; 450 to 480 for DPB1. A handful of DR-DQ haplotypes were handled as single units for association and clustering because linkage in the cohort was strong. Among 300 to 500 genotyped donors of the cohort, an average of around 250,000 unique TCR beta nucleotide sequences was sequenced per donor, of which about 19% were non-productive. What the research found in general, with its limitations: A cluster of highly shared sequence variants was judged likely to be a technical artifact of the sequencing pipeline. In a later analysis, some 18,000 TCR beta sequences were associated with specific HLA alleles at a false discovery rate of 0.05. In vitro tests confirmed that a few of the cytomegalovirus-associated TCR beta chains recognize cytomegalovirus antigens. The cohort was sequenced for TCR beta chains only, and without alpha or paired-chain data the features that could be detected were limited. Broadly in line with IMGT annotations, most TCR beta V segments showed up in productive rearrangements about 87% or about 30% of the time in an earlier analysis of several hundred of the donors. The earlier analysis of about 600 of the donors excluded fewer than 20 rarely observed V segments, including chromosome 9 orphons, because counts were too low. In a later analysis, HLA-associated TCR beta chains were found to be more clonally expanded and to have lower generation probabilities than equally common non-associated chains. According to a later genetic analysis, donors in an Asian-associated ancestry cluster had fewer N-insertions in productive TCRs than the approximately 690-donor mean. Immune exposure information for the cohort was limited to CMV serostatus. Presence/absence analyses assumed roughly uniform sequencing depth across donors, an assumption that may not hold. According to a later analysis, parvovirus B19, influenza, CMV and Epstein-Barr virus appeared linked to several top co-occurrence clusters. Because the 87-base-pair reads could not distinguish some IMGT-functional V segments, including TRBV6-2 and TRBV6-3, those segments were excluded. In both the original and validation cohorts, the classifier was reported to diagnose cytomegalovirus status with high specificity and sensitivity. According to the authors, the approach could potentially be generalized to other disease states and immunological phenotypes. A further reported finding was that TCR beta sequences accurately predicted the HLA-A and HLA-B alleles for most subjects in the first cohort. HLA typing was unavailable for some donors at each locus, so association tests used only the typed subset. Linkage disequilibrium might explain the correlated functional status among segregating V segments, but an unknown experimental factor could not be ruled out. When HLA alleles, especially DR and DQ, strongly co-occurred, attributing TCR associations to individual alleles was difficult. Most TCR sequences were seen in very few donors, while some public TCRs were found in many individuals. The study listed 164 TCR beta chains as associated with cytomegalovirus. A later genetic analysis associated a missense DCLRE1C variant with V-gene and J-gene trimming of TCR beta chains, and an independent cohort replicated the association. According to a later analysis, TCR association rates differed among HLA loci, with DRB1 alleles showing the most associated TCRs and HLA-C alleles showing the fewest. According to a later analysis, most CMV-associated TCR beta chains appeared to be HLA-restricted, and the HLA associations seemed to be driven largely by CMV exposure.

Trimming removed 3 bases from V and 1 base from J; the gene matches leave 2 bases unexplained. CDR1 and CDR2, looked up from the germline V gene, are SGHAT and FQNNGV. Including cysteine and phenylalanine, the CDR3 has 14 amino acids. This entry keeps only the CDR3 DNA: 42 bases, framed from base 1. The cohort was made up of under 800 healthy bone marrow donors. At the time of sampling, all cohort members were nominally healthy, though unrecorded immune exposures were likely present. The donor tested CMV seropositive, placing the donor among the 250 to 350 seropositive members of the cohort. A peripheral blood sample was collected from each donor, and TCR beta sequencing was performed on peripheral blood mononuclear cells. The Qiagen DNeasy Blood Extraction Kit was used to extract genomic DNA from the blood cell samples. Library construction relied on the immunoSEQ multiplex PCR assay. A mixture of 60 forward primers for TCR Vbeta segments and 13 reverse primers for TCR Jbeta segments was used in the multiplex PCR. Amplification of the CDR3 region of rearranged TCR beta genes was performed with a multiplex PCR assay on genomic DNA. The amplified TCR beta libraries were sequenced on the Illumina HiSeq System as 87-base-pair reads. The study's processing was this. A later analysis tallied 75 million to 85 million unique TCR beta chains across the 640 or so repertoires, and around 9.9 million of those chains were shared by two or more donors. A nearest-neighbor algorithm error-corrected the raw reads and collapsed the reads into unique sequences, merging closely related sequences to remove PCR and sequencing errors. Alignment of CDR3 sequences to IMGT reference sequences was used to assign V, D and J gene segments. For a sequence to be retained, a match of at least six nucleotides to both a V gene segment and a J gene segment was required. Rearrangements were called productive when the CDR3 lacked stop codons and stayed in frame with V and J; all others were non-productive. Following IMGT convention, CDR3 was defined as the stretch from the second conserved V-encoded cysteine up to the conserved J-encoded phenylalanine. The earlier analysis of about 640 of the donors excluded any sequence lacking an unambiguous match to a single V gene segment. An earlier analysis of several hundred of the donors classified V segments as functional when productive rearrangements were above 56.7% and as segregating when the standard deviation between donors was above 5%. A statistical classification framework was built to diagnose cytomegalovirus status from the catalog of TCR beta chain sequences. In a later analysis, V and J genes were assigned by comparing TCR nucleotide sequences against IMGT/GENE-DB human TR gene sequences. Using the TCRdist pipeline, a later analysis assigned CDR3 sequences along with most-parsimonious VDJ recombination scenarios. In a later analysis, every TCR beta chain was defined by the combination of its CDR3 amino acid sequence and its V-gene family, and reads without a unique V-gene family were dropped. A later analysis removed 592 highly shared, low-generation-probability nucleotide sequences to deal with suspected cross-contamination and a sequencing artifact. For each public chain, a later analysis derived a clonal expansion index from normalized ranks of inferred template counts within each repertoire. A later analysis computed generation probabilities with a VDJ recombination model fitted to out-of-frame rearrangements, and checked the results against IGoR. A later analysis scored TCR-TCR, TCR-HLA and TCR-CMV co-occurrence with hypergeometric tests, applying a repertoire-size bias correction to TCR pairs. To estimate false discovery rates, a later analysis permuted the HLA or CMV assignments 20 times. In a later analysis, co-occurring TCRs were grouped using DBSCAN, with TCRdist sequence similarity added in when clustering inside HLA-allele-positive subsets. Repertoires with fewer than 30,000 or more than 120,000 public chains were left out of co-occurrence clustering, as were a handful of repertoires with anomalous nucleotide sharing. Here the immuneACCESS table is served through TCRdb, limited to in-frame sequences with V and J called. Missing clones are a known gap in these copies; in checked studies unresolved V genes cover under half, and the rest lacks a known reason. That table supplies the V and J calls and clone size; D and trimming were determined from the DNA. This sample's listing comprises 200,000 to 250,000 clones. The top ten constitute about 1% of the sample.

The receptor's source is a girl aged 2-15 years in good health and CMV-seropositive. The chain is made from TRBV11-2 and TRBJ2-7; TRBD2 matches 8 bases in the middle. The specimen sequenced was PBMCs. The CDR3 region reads CASSLTSVSYEQYF. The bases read TGTGCCAGCAGCTTGACTAGCGTTTCCTACGAGCAGTACTTC. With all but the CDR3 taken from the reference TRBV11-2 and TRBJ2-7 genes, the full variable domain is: EAGVAQSPRYKIIEKRQSVAFWCNPISGHATLYWYQQILGQGPKLLIQFQNNGVVDDSQLPKDRFSAERLKGVDSTLKIQPAKLEDSAVYLCASSLTSVSYEQYFGPGTRLTVT.